Listed here is a single TCR beta chain. This specimen belongs to a study of blood T cell repertoires in COVID-19. Study information: There were acute and convalescent COVID-19 samples, and they came from the United States, Italy and Spain. In each case, the material was cDNA or gDNA derived from T cells, B-cell-depleted T cells, or PBMCs.

This CDR3 comprises 13 residues. Germline V gene lookup returns CDR1 MNHEY and CDR2 SMNVEV (reference sequence). V lost 2 bases, J lost 6 bases, and 10 bases lay in between. In the authors' workflow: Amplification with reference gene primers provided the estimates of nucleated cell counts. The assay was immunoSEQ multiplex PCR, and TCRdb's table has in-frame clones only and misses some. Clonal size and the V and J genes are those of that table, whereas D and trimming came from the DNA. The sample consists of roughly 100,000 clones, roughly 80% of them appearing once. The genes are TRBV27 and TRBJ1-2; D perhaps matches TRBD1 (5 bases). The specimen was peripheral blood. This receptor was obtained from a woman aged 80 or over with acute or convalescent COVID-19. The CDR3, as DNA: TGTGCCAGCAGTTTAAGAGACAGTGATGGCTACACCTTC. Translating it yields CASSLRDSDGYTF.